This is a list of T cell receptor beta chains from one sample in a study of control samples from healthy donors and cancer patients. The method was immunoSEQ multiplex PCR; TCRdb's version includes in-frame clones alone and lacks a portion of them. The sample comprises about 170,000 clones, about 90% of which are singletons, and nearly 5% rests with the top ten. The sequenced sample was blood. The receptor source for this set is a woman in her twenties or thirties in good health. Both conserved end residues are part of each CDR3. Each record gives: clone size, V gene, D gene, J gene, CDR3 protein, CDR3 DNA. A D gene is named only where the DNA matches it firmly. Only part of the rows carry a size: once, few, many, or a class if the clone is expanded.

clone_size: -; v_call: TRBV5-6; d_call: -; j_call: TRBJ2-1; cdr3_aa: CASSLGAGSYNEQFF; cdr3_nt: TGTGCCAGCAGCTTGGGAGCGGGCTCCTACAATGAGCAGTTCTTC
clone_size: -; v_call: TRBV19; d_call: -; j_call: TRBJ2-5; cdr3_aa: CASALGRGQETQYF; cdr3_nt: TGTGCCAGCGCCCTTGGACGGGGCCAAGAGACCCAGTACTTC
clone_size: -; v_call: TRBV5-6; d_call: TRBD2; j_call: TRBJ2-2; cdr3_aa: CASSFLAGDTGELFF; cdr3_nt: TGTGCCAGCAGCTTTTTAGCGGGAGACACCGGGGAGCTGTTTTTT
clone_size: -; v_call: TRBV10-2; d_call: TRBD2; j_call: TRBJ2-1; cdr3_aa: CASSEGGRNEQFF; cdr3_nt: TGCGCCAGCAGTGAGGGCGGGAGAAATGAGCAGTTCTTC
clone_size: -; v_call: TRBV29-1; d_call: -; j_call: TRBJ2-7; cdr3_aa: CSVDGRDTFGQYF; cdr3_nt: TGCAGCGTTGATGGAAGGGACACCTTCGGCCAGTACTTC
clone_size: -; v_call: TRBV7-9; d_call: -; j_call: TRBJ2-6; cdr3_aa: CASSFSGAGANVLTF; cdr3_nt: TGTGCCAGCAGCTTCTCGGGGGCTGGGGCCAACGTCCTGACTTTC
clone_size: -; v_call: TRBV7-9; d_call: -; j_call: TRBJ2-3; cdr3_aa: CASSLLEDLSDTQYF; cdr3_nt: TGTGCCAGCAGCTTATTGGAAGATCTGTCAGATACGCAGTATTTT
clone_size: -; v_call: TRBV4-2; d_call: -; j_call: TRBJ2-5; cdr3_aa: CASSQDLGARETQYF; cdr3_nt: TGTGCCAGCAGCCAAGATCTGGGGGCGAGGGAGACCCAGTACTTC
clone_size: -; v_call: TRBV11-3; d_call: TRBD2; j_call: TRBJ2-1; cdr3_aa: CASSPRSTTSGEPGKQFF; cdr3_nt: TGTGCCAGCAGCCCCCGATCCACTACTAGCGGGGAGCCAGGGAAGCAGTTCTTC
clone_size: -; v_call: TRBV7-9; d_call: -; j_call: TRBJ1-4; cdr3_aa: CASSLAPGAPNEKLFF; cdr3_nt: TGTGCCAGCAGCTTAGCCCCGGGAGCACCTAATGAAAAACTGTTTTTT
clone_size: -; v_call: TRBV7-9; d_call: -; j_call: TRBJ1-1; cdr3_aa: CASSPAGSTEAFF; cdr3_nt: TGTGCCAGCAGCCCAGCGGGAAGCACTGAAGCTTTCTTT
clone_size: -; v_call: TRBV9; d_call: TRBD1; j_call: TRBJ2-5; cdr3_aa: CASSQTNRDSLETQYF; cdr3_nt: TGTGCCAGCAGCCAAACGAACCGGGACAGTCTTGAGACCCAGTACTTC
clone_size: -; v_call: TRBV6-1; d_call: -; j_call: TRBJ1-6; cdr3_aa: CASSEMEDSSPLHF; cdr3_nt: TGTGCCAGCAGTGAAATGGAGGACAGTTCACCCCTCCACTTT
clone_size: -; v_call: TRBV24-1; d_call: -; j_call: TRBJ1-6; cdr3_aa: CATSDRENSPLHF; cdr3_nt: TGTGCCACCAGTGACAGGGAAAATTCACCCCTCCACTTT
clone_size: -; v_call: TRBV5-6; d_call: -; j_call: TRBJ2-7; cdr3_aa: CASSLSREQYF; cdr3_nt: TGTGCCAGCAGCTTGTCGCGGGAGCAGTACTTC
clone_size: -; v_call: TRBV29-1; d_call: -; j_call: TRBJ2-7; cdr3_aa: CSVVWSTVPYEQYF; cdr3_nt: TGCAGCGTTGTATGGTCGACGGTTCCCTACGAGCAGTACTTC
clone_size: -; v_call: TRBV27; d_call: TRBD1; j_call: TRBJ2-7; cdr3_aa: CASSLTGTGVEQYF; cdr3_nt: TGTGCCAGCAGCTTAACCGGGACAGGGGTCGAGCAGTACTTC
clone_size: -; v_call: TRBV5-6; d_call: -; j_call: TRBJ1-1; cdr3_aa: CASSATGQGYTEAFF; cdr3_nt: TGTGCCAGCAGCGCGACTGGCCAGGGGTACACTGAAGCTTTCTTT
clone_size: -; v_call: TRBV6-5; d_call: -; j_call: TRBJ1-1; cdr3_aa: CASSYGRDTEAFF; cdr3_nt: TGTGCCAGCAGTTACGGCAGAGACACTGAAGCTTTCTTT
clone_size: -; v_call: TRBV2; d_call: TRBD1; j_call: TRBJ2-1; cdr3_aa: CASSEVNRGEQFF; cdr3_nt: TGTGCCAGCAGTGAGGTGAACAGGGGTGAGCAGTTCTTC
clone_size: -; v_call: TRBV5-1; d_call: -; j_call: TRBJ2-6; cdr3_aa: CASSLTASGANVLTF; cdr3_nt: TGCGCCAGCAGCTTGACAGCCTCTGGGGCCAACGTCCTGACTTTC
clone_size: -; v_call: TRBV7-2; d_call: -; j_call: TRBJ1-2; cdr3_aa: CASSLAFGGLNYGYTF; cdr3_nt: TGTGCCAGCAGCTTAGCGTTTGGGGGGCTTAACTATGGCTACACCTTC
clone_size: -; v_call: TRBV10-2; d_call: -; j_call: TRBJ1-1; cdr3_aa: CASLYDPVTEAFF; cdr3_nt: TGCGCCAGCTTGTACGACCCCGTGACTGAAGCTTTCTTT
clone_size: -; v_call: TRBV11-2; d_call: -; j_call: TRBJ1-6; cdr3_aa: CASSRDYNSPLHF; cdr3_nt: TGTGCCAGCAGCCGGGACTATAATTCACCCCTCCACTTT
clone_size: -; v_call: TRBV12-5; d_call: -; j_call: TRBJ1-1; cdr3_aa: CASGSRGGQDGNTEAFF; cdr3_nt: TGTGCTAGTGGTTCTCGGGGGGGCCAGGACGGGAACACTGAAGCTTTCTTT
clone_size: -; v_call: TRBV5-4; d_call: TRBD1; j_call: TRBJ1-1; cdr3_aa: CAIWTGRNLNTEAFF; cdr3_nt: TGTGCCATATGGACAGGGCGGAATCTGAACACTGAAGCTTTCTTT
clone_size: -; v_call: TRBV29-1; d_call: TRBD1; j_call: TRBJ2-3; cdr3_aa: CSVGIGQGSTDTQYF; cdr3_nt: TGCAGCGTAGGGATTGGACAGGGCTCTACTGATACGCAGTATTTT
clone_size: -; v_call: TRBV3-1/TRBV3-2; d_call: -; j_call: TRBJ2-7; cdr3_aa: CSTGSSYEQYF; cdr3_nt: TGTTCTACAGGGTCCTCCTACGAGCAGTACTTC
clone_size: -; v_call: TRBV19; d_call: -; j_call: TRBJ1-1; cdr3_aa: CASSPRGYTEAFF; cdr3_nt: TGTGCCAGTAGCCCCCGGGGTTACACTGAAGCTTTCTTT
clone_size: once; v_call: TRBV30; d_call: -; j_call: TRBJ1-2; cdr3_aa: CAWTEGVGGYTF; cdr3_nt: TGTGCCTGGACGGAGGGTGTTGGTGGCTACACCTTC
clone_size: -; v_call: TRBV14; d_call: -; j_call: TRBJ1-2; cdr3_aa: CASSPYQGRGYTF; cdr3_nt: TGTGCCAGCAGCCCCTATCAGGGGCGAGGCTACACCTTC
clone_size: few; v_call: TRBV14; d_call: -; j_call: TRBJ2-3; cdr3_aa: CASSQVRGGFTDTQYF; cdr3_nt: TGTGCCAGCAGCCAAGTGCGAGGGGGTTTCACAGATACGCAGTATTTT
clone_size: -; v_call: TRBV5-4; d_call: -; j_call: TRBJ1-1; cdr3_aa: CASSLNPAEAFF; cdr3_nt: TGTGCCAGCAGCTTGAACCCAGCTGAAGCTTTCTTT
clone_size: -; v_call: TRBV12-3/TRBV12-4; d_call: -; j_call: TRBJ2-5; cdr3_aa: CASPFGEETQYF; cdr3_nt: TGTGCCAGCCCTTTCGGTGAAGAGACCCAGTACTTC
clone_size: -; v_call: TRBV19; d_call: -; j_call: TRBJ2-6; cdr3_aa: CASSSDLSGANVLTF; cdr3_nt: TGTGCCAGTAGCTCCGACCTCTCTGGGGCCAACGTCCTGACTTTC
clone_size: -; v_call: TRBV9; d_call: -; j_call: TRBJ2-5; cdr3_aa: CASSVDLKEETQYF; cdr3_nt: TGTGCCAGCAGCGTAGACCTAAAAGAAGAGACCCAGTACTTC
clone_size: -; v_call: TRBV23-1; d_call: TRBD1; j_call: TRBJ2-7; cdr3_aa: CASSQPHRGRDGYEQYF; cdr3_nt: TGCGCCAGCAGTCAACCCCACAGGGGGCGCGATGGCTACGAGCAGTACTTC
clone_size: -; v_call: TRBV5-3; d_call: -; j_call: TRBJ1-2; cdr3_aa: CARSSKFSPDRRYGYTF; cdr3_nt: TGTGCCAGAAGCTCTAAGTTTTCACCCGACAGGCGCTATGGCTACACCTTC
clone_size: -; v_call: TRBV4-1; d_call: -; j_call: TRBJ1-4; cdr3_aa: CASSARGGTTNEKLFF; cdr3_nt: TGCGCCAGCAGCGCACGCGGGGGGACAACTAATGAAAAACTGTTTTTT
clone_size: -; v_call: TRBV15; d_call: -; j_call: TRBJ2-7; cdr3_aa: CATSQGGTSYEQYF; cdr3_nt: TGTGCCACCAGCCAAGGTGGGACCTCCTACGAGCAGTACTTC
clone_size: many; v_call: TRBV7-7; d_call: -; j_call: TRBJ2-5; cdr3_aa: CASSSGRTYQETQYF; cdr3_nt: TGTGCTAGCAGCTCGGGACGGACGTACCAAGAGACCCAGTACTTC
clone_size: once; v_call: TRBV7-7; d_call: -; j_call: TRBJ2-3; cdr3_aa: CASSPTGHGTDTQYF; cdr3_nt: TGTGCTAGCAGCCCCACCGGACACGGCACAGATACGCAGTATTTT
clone_size: -; v_call: TRBV29-1; d_call: -; j_call: TRBJ1-5; cdr3_aa: CSVAEGTSDQPQHF; cdr3_nt: TGCAGCGTCGCAGAGGGGACTTCCGATCAGCCCCAGCATTTT
clone_size: -; v_call: TRBV30; d_call: TRBD1; j_call: TRBJ1-1; cdr3_aa: CAWSGAGQGSAFF; cdr3_nt: TGTGCCTGGAGTGGAGCGGGACAGGGAAGTGCTTTCTTT
clone_size: few; v_call: TRBV16; d_call: -; j_call: TRBJ1-5; cdr3_aa: CASSQSAESQPQHF; cdr3_nt: TGTGCCAGCAGCCAATCTGCGGAAAGCCAGCCCCAGCATTTT
clone_size: -; v_call: TRBV7-9; d_call: -; j_call: TRBJ1-5; cdr3_aa: CASSLAVGGQGQPQHF; cdr3_nt: TGTGCCAGCAGCTTAGCGGTTGGGGGGCAGGGGCAGCCCCAGCATTTT